Only a few counts were recorded for the clone carrying this T cell receptor beta chain. What it recognizes is unknown. CDR3 length equals 14 residues. Germline trimming cut 4 bases from V and 2 bases from J; bases unmatched to any gene: 5. Germline CDR1 and CDR2: MGHRA and YSYEKL. The data were obtained in a study of shared clonotypes between healthy human individuals. Study observations and caveats: Investigators expected sequencing depth to affect clonotype sharing among donors.

The method was immunoSEQ multiplex PCR; TCRdb's version includes in-frame clones alone and lacks a portion of them. The profile covers about half a million clones, with around 75% appearing a single time and around 13% taken by the ten largest. Sequencing was done on a sample of PBMCs. The rearrangement uses TRBV4-1 and TRBJ2-7; 7 bases fit TRBD2. This clonotype originated in a woman aged 40 to 50 in good health. Some clones in this sample may be carry-over from other donors' samples. CDR3 DNA sequence: TGCGCCAGCAGCCGGCTAGCGGATACCTACGAGCAGTACTTC. It encodes CASSRLADTYEQYF.